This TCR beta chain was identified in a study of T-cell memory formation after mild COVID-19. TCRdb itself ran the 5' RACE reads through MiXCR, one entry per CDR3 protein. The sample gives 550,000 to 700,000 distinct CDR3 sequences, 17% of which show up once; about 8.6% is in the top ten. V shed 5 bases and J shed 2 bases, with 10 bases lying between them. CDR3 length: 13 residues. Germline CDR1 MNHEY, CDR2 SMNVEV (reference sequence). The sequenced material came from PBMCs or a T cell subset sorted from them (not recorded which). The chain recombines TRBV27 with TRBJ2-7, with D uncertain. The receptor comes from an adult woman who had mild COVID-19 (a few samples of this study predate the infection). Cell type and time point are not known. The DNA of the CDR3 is TGTGCCAGCAGTCATAGACCCGCCTACGAGCAGTACTTC. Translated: CASSHRPAYEQYF.